This T cell receptor beta chain was retrieved from a study of blood T cell repertoires in COVID-19 (dated by TCRdb to 2018 to 2021). Study-level background: The collaborator samples originated in the United States, Italy and Spain and spanned the acute and convalescent phases of COVID-19. The material from the prospective study consisted of cDNA or gDNA derived from T cells, B-cell-depleted T cells, or PBMCs. The dataset comprised deeply sampled blood TCRbeta repertoires from subjects exposed to, actively infected with, or recovered from COVID-19. A freely available public database, intended as a resource for researchers studying the immune response to SARS-CoV-2, is where the repertoires were released. The samples were drawn from the first 160 participants of the ongoing ImmuneRACE study and from some 1,300 subjects provided by 6 global collaborators. Nearly every sample came with metadata listing a de-identified subject ID, COVID-19 status, age in years and sex. Where available, HLA class I and class II types were obtained from metadata supplied by the sample provider rather than from assay-based typing.

The investigation overall reported the following: Clinical and demographic metadata were provided uncurated, with the amount varying by source and participant.

TCRbeta CDR3 regions were amplified from genomic DNA using the immunoSEQ Assay, a bias-controlled multiplex PCR. The authors' analysis ran thus. Within the assay, amplification of reference gene primers was used to estimate how many nucleated cells each sample contained. Sequence reads were collapsed and filtered to measure the absolute abundance of every unique TCRbeta CDR3 rearrangement. For each sample, productive Simpson clonality was calculated by taking the square root of Simpson's diversity index across productive rearrangements. Drawn from immuneACCESS, this table holds only the in-frame rearrangements with V and J called that TCRdb kept. Clones are partly lost; checked studies trace under half to an unresolved V gene and leave the rest unexplained. The D gene and trimming were derived from the DNA, and the V and J assignments and clone size from that table. The sample records around 230,000 clones, about nine tenths of which are singletons. Around 4.2% of the sample comes from the top ten.

A note on this clone: Its antigen is unknown. The input lacks base qualities; no much larger clone sits a single base away.

Participants in the prospective study were enrolled through a virtual design, were aged about 18 to 89 years, and lived in fewer than 30 United States geographic areas. In the prospective study, participants were assigned to cohorts based on the clinical history participants reported in a screening survey and a study questionnaire. Mobile phlebotomists in the prospective study collected whole blood, serum and a nasopharyngeal or oropharyngeal swab from every participant. Prospective study participants could optionally give additional blood draws and questionnaires over an approximately two-month period. Before DNA extraction, blood samples from the prospective study were shipped at room temperature or frozen. V ends up 5 bases short and J 4 bases short, with an unmatched junction base count of 7. The CDR3, from cysteine to phenylalanine, totals 14 residues. The only DNA kept is the CDR3, 42 bases in frame from the first base. In the germline V gene (reference sequence), CDR1 corresponds to LNHNV and CDR2 to YYDKDF.

The sample was PBMCs or T cells enriched from blood (not recorded which). The source of this sequence is a woman in her 30s with acute COVID-19. The rearranged chain carries TRBV15 and TRBJ2-5; TRBD1 lines up with 7 middle nucleotides. This receptor carries the CDR3 CATSEYRGRETQYF. The DNA is TGTGCCACCAGCGAATACAGGGGAAGAGAGACCCAGTACTTC. Outside the CDR3, residues come from the reference TRBV15 and TRBJ2-5 proteins, so the full variable domain is: DAMVIQNPRYQVTQFGKPVTLSCSQTLNHNVMYWYQQKSSQAPKLLFHYYDKDFNNEADTPDNFQSRRPNTSFCFLDIRSPGLGDTAMYLCATSEYRGRETQYFGPGTRLLVL.